This T cell receptor beta chain was retrieved from a study of OX40 agonist ivuxolimab in advanced cancers. Study information: Patients assigned to dose escalation were diagnosed with hepatocellular carcinoma, melanoma, renal cell or head and neck cancer.

Samples were taken at baseline and on day 1 of cycles 4 and 7. Germline CDR1 is GTSNPN and CDR2 is SVGIG (reference sequence). The J segment lost 1 base and the V segment lost 5 bases, leaving 2 bases of the junction unmatched. There are 14 residues in the CDR3. Sequencing used immunoSEQ multiplex PCR; TCRdb keeps in-frame clones, though not all of them. The sample contains around 62,000 clones, roughly 87% of which appear only once. The chain has TRBV30 and TRBJ2-5, with 12 positions matching TRBD2. The receptor's source is an adult with an advanced solid tumor such as melanoma, head and neck, liver or kidney cancer. The source material was CD4+ or CD8+ T cells sorted from blood, sampled in a trial of the OX40 agonist ivuxolimab. CDR3 amino acids: CAWATSGSQETQYF. Here the CDR3 DNA reads TGTGCCTGGGCGACTAGCGGGAGCCAAGAGACCCAGTACTTC.